This passage covers 21 T cell receptor beta chains from one sample sequenced in a study of T cell repertoires in cytomegalovirus infection (dated by TCRdb to the late 2010s). These receptors' targets are unknown. Interpreted using the paper, the treatment or condition label stands for: in vitro stimulation with specific CMV peptide epitopes to enrich CMV-specific T cells. Sequenced on an Illumina HiSeq 1500. Using fastp trimming at Q25 and MiXCR clonotype assembly, TCRdb reanalyzed the public sequencing data and kept in-frame beta chains. Identical CDR3 protein sequences are pooled into one entry, listed with their most common genes and DNA. Recorded for this sample are around 19,000 distinct CDR3 sequences; around two fifths of them occurred a single time. Clones ranked in the top ten supply just under 95% of the sample. The source material was CD8+ T cells from cultured PBMCs, sampled from culture after CMV antigen stimulation. These receptors all stem from a human donor in good health (CMV status not recorded). Some clones in this sample may be carry-over from other donors' samples.

This clonotype has ten or more counts. V and J are TRBV4-3 and TRBJ1-1, with 10 nucleotides matching TRBD1. The V gene's germline CDR1 is LGHNA and CDR2 YSLEER. There are 16 residues in the CDR3. V shed 4 bases, J shed 8 bases, and the junction held 13 bases outside the gene matches. The chain's CDR3 is CASSLTPGTGAGEAFF. CDR3 nucleotides: TGCGCCAGCAGCCTCACCCCGGGGACAGGGGCCGGGGAAGCTTTCTTT.

This clonotype came up many times. The chain uses TRBV28 and TRBJ1-2; D is ambiguous. The germline gives CDR1 MDHEN, CDR2 SYDVKM. The V end lost 5 bases, the J end lost 8 bases, and 9 bases lay between the germline ends. The CDR3 extends over 11 amino acids. For the CDR3, the DNA is TGTGCCAGCAGTCCCACGTACGGCTACACCTTC. Translated, it gives CASSPTYGYTF.

The chain has TRBV7-8 and TRBJ2-7, with 8 bases identical to TRBD2. Germline V lookup: CDR1 SGHVS, CDR2 FQNEAQ. The ends lost 4 bases at V and 6 bases at J; junction bases unmatched: 11. The CDR3 spans 15 residues. CDR3 DNA sequence: TGTGCCAGCAGCTCGGGACTATCGGGAGGGCGCGAGCAGTACTTC. As protein: CASSSGLSGGREQYF.

J is TRBJ1-1 and V is TRBV7-2, with D tentatively TRBD1 (6 bases). CDR3 length: 15 amino acids. Germline values: CDR1 SGHTA, CDR2 FQGNSA. Trimming removed 1 base at V and 5 bases at J, with 14 bases between. CDR3 DNA sequence: TGTGCCAGCAGCTTAGTTTCAGCAGGGGCTACTGAAGCTTTCTTT. It is translated as CASSLVSAGATEAFF.

This chain connects TRBV25-1 to TRBJ2-7; D gene uncertain. The CDR3 covers 10 residues. V lost 4 bases, J lost 2 bases, and 0 bases lay in between. Germline V lookup: CDR1 MGHDK, CDR2 SYGVNS. The CDR3 here is CASSAYEQYF. In DNA form, the CDR3 reads TGTGCCAGCAGTGCCTACGAGCAGTACTTC.

On this clonotype itself: This CDR3 fails to terminate in the conserved phenylalanine or tryptophan, so it likely reflects a read error. The V gene is TRBV7-2, the J gene TRBJ2-3, with D hard to call. CDR1 and CDR2 (germline): SGHTA, FQGNSA. This CDR3 comprises 16 residues. Trimming removed 1 base at V and 2 bases at J, with 13 bases between. CDR3 nucleotide sequence: TGTGCCAGCAGCTTAGAAGGTGGCATCTTCACAGATACGCAGTATCTT. It is translated as CASSLEGGIFTDTQYL.

This clonotype has just a few counts. J is TRBJ1-1 and V is TRBV7-9; no reliable D call. Germline-derived CDR1 and CDR2 are SEHNR and FQNEAQ (reference sequence). Trimming left V 5 bases short and J 1 base short, with 14 bases between. This CDR3 spans 15 amino acids. CDR3 nucleotide sequence: TGTGCCAGCAGCGAGGGAGGTGGGAGGAACACTGAAGCTTTCTTT. Translated, it gives CASSEGGGRNTEAFF.

In its sample, this clonotype was seen a few times. This rearrangement joins TRBV11-2 to TRBJ1-2; TRBD1 might be the D (5 bases). V gave up 1 base and J gave up 4 bases, with 13 bases separating them. Germline loops: CDR1 SGHAT, CDR2 FQNNGV. The length of the CDR3 is 15 residues. The CDR3 region has the DNA TGTGCCAGCAGCTTAGGATCAGGGAACCTCTATGGCTACACCTTC. This gives the protein CASSLGSGNLYGYTF.

This clonotype has more than one count but fewer than ten. The chain joins TRBV10-2 to TRBJ2-1; 11 positions match TRBD2. Per germline, CDR1 WSHSY and CDR2 SAAADI. V shed 5 bases, J shed 3 bases, and the junction held 3 bases outside the gene matches. This CDR3 is 15 amino acids long. CDR3 bases: TGCGCCAGCAGTCCGGGACTAGCGGACTACAATGAGCAGTTCTTC. Protein sequence: CASSPGLADYNEQFF.

This clonotype was observed a handful of times. The chain links TRBV6-5 to TRBJ1-2; weak D call: TRBD1 (6 bases). V was trimmed by 5 bases and J by 4 bases, leaving 23 bases between them. CDR3 length: 17 residues. The germline CDR1 and CDR2 sequences are MNHEY and SVGAGI. CDR3 DNA sequence: TGTGCCAGCAGTCATGGGACGGGTTGGGGGGCAGGCTATGGCTACACCTTC. Translation: CASSHGTGWGAGYGYTF.

The chain carries TRBV7-6 and TRBJ1-2, with a tentative D call TRBD1 (5 bases). The CDR3 length is 15 residues. The germline CDR1 and CDR2 sequences are SGHVS and FNYEAQ. Trimming shortened V by 5 bases and J by 4 bases, and 17 bases separated the two germline ends. The CDR3 coding sequence is TGTGCCAGCAGCCAACGGGACTACCACAGCTATGGCTACACCTTC. The encoded protein is CASSQRDYHSYGYTF.

This clonotype has ten or more counts. The chain joins TRBV7-8 to TRBJ1-1; D remains unclear. The CDR3 has 14 residues. The V and J ends lost 2 bases and 2 bases respectively, with 9 bases between them. Germline V gives CDR1 SGHVS, CDR2 FQNEAQ. Here the CDR3 DNA reads TGTGCCAGCAGCTTAACCCAATTAAACACTGAAGCTTTCTTT. Its protein is CASSLTQLNTEAFF.

This clonotype was observed a handful of times. J is TRBJ1-1 and V is TRBV7-2; D is perhaps TRBD1 (5 bases). Germline V gene sequence: CDR1 SGHTA, CDR2 FQGNSA. The CDR3 has 13 amino acids. V lost 10 bases to trimming and J lost 6 bases, with 18 bases between them. In nucleotides, the CDR3 is TGTGCCACCTTGGGACGGTGGGGCGCTGAAGCTTTCTTT. Encoded protein: CATLGRWGAEAFF. Full variable domain (outside the CDR3, taken from reference TRBV7-2 and TRBJ1-1): GAGVSQSPSNKVTEKGKDVELRCDPISGHTALYWYRQSLGQGLEFLIYFQGNSAPDKSGLPSDRFSAERTGGSVSTLTIQRTQQEDSAVYLCATLGRWGAEAFFGQGTRLTVV.

A few counts support this clonotype. The chain couples TRBV28 to TRBJ2-3; no definite D call. The V gene lost 4 bases and the J gene lost 1 base, with 9 bases spanning the gap. Germline loops: CDR1 MDHEN, CDR2 SYDVKM. The CDR3 is 14 amino acids. Here the CDR3 reads CASSSTGGTDTQYF. DNA of the CDR3: TGTGCCAGCAGTTCCACCGGAGGCACAGATACGCAGTATTTT.

V and J are TRBV12-3 or TRBV12-4 and TRBJ2-1, with TRBD2 matching 7 bases. V was pared by 1 base and J by 9 bases, with 9 bases of the junction left unmatched. The CDR3 has 15 residues. CDR3 amino acids: CASSLGGGAFSEQFF. In DNA, the CDR3 is TGTGCCAGCAGTTTAGGGGGGGGAGCGTTTAGTGAGCAGTTCTTC.

This sequence joins TRBV4-3 and TRBJ1-1; the D is unclear. Per the germline V gene, CDR1 is LGHNA and CDR2 is YSLEER. CDR3 length equals 14 residues. Trimming took 1 base from V and 0 from J, leaving 6 bases between them. The CDR3 spells CASSQGALNTEAFF. DNA for the CDR3: TGCGCCAGCAGCCAAGGGGCATTGAACACTGAAGCTTTCTTT.

The chain employs TRBV7-9 and TRBJ2-7, with unresolved D. V was cut by 3 bases and J by 3 bases, with 6 bases left in between. Germline-derived CDR1 and CDR2 are SEHNR and FQNEAQ (reference sequence). The CDR3 is made up of 12 amino acids. This chain's CDR3 is CASSFEDYEQYF. CDR3 DNA sequence: TGTGCCAGCAGCTTTGAAGACTACGAGCAGTACTTC.

The rearrangement uses TRBV7-2 and TRBJ1-2; a weak D match, TRBD1 (5 bases). The CDR3 covers 13 residues. Germline CDR1 and CDR2: SGHTA and FQGNSA. Trimming left V 8 bases short and J 4 bases short, with 14 bases between. The CDR3 nucleotides read TGTGCCAGCGGGGCAGGAACAACCTATGGCTACACCTTC. Encoded protein: CASGAGTTYGYTF.

The chain joins TRBV7-9 to TRBJ2-3, with 11 bases lining up with TRBD1. In germline, CDR1 is SEHNR, CDR2 FQNEAQ (reference sequence). Trimming took 5 bases from V and 6 from J; bases not matched to a gene: 10. CDR3 length: 16 residues. The CDR3 loop is CASSPVEDRGPDTQYF. CDR3 bases: TGTGCCAGCAGCCCCGTCGAGGACAGGGGGCCTGATACGCAGTATTTT.

This clonotype was recorded a few times. This rearrangement joins TRBV7-8 to TRBJ2-3; 8 bases fit TRBD1. V shed 6 bases, J shed 5 bases, and the junction held 10 bases outside the gene matches. The V gene's germline CDR1 is SGHVS and CDR2 FQNEAQ. The CDR3 length is 15 residues. CDR3 loop: CASRSWDRSEDTQYF. DNA of the CDR3: TGTGCCAGCAGGTCTTGGGACAGGAGTGAAGATACGCAGTATTTT.

V gene TRBV7-2 combines with J gene TRBJ2-1, with TRBD2 identical over 8 bases. After removal of 6 bases from V and 8 bases from J, the junction contained 12 bases not matched to a gene. Germline V lookup: CDR1 SGHTA, CDR2 FQGNSA. The CDR3 has 15 amino acids. CDR3 protein: CASRPGLGGADEQFF. The CDR3 region has the DNA TGTGCCAGCAGACCAGGACTCGGGGGGGCCGATGAGCAGTTCTTC.